This T cell receptor (beta chain) was recovered during a study of brain metastases from non-small cell lung cancer. Sequencing was performed with immunoSEQ multiplex PCR; in TCRdb, only in-frame clones are kept and a portion is missing. The table records over 12,000 clones, around 83% of them present only once. CDR3 length equals 13 residues. The germline CDR1 and CDR2 sequences are KGHDR and SFDVKD. With 9 bases clipped from V and 5 bases from J, the junction kept 8 bases outside the gene matches. Sequencing was performed on primary lung tumor tissue. The TCR originated in a donor aged 40 or over with non-small cell lung cancer. The chain links TRBV24-1 to TRBJ2-5; TRBD1 aligns across 7 bases. CDR3 DNA: TGTGCCACCGGGGACAGCCCCTCGGAGACCCAGTACTTC. Amino acid sequence: CATGDSPSETQYF.